The 18 T cell receptor beta chains below all came from one sample that was sequenced in a study of T cell repertoires in cytomegalovirus infection. Their specific antigens are unknown. In TCRdb, the reads were re-called with MiXCR into one record per CDR3 protein. The repertoire holds fewer than 1,000,000 distinct CDR3 sequences, about 33% seen once, with 13% in the top ten. The specimen was cultured CD8+ T cells from PBMCs, collected from culture after CMV antigen stimulation. Every receptor here comes from a human donor in good health (CMV status not recorded). Some clones in this sample may be carry-over from other donors' samples.

With respect to this clonotype: The junction and the germline gene differ at one end; a read error may be behind it. The V call is TRBV7-2, the J call TRBJ2-5; TRBD1 agrees at 9 bases. The CDR3 is 19 amino acids. Germline CDR1 and CDR2: SGHTA and FQGNSA. CDR3 in amino acids: CASSSRYRIGGQGQETKYF. The CDR3 bases are TGTGCCAGCAGCTCCCGTTATAGGATAGGGGGACAGGGCCAAGAGACCAAGTACTTC.

The chain links TRBV7-3 to TRBJ2-2; 14 bases match TRBD2. Germline assignment: CDR1 SGHTA and CDR2 FQGTGA. The trim removed 5 bases at V and 7 bases at J, leaving 15 bases unmatched. The CDR3 spans 19 residues. The CDR3 here is CASSPGTSGGPMGSGELFF. The CDR3, as DNA: TGTGCCAGCAGCCCGGGGACTAGCGGGGGTCCTATGGGCAGCGGGGAGCTGTTTTTT. The whole variable domain, remainder taken from reference TRBV7-3 and TRBJ2-2, is GAGVSQTPSNKVTEKGKYVELRCDPISGHTALYWYRQSLGQGPEFLIYFQGTGAADDSGLPNDRFFAVRPEGSVSTLKIQRTERGDSAVYLCASSPGTSGGPMGSGELFFGEGSRLTVL.

The chain carries TRBV6-2 or TRBV6-3 and TRBJ1-5, with unresolved D. The CDR3 totals 16 residues. Germline CDR1 MNHEY, CDR2 SVGEGT. Trimming stripped 6 bases from V and 5 bases from J, with 20 bases between. CDR3 protein: CASSPLPLDRDQPQHF. Written as DNA, the CDR3 is TGTGCCAGCAGCCCCCTACCTTTGGACCGAGATCAGCCCCAGCATTTT.

The J gene is TRBJ1-1, the V gene TRBV29-1; TRBD1 might be the D (5 bases). This CDR3 is 13 amino acids long. Germline V gene sequence: CDR1 SQVTM, CDR2 ANQGSEA. Deletions cut 1 base from V and 0 bases from J, with 6 bases between. The CDR3 nucleotides are TGCAGCGTTGAAGCGACAGTGAACACTGAAGCTTTCTTT. It specifies CSVEATVNTEAFF.

The chain uses TRBV6-5 and TRBJ1-4; unclear D gene. This CDR3 is built from 15 residues. Germline CDR1 reads MNHEY; CDR2 reads SVGAGI. V was shortened by 4 bases and J by 7 bases, with 16 bases between the two germline ends. The CDR3 reads CASSSNPNRGEKLFF. The CDR3 bases are TGTGCCAGCAGTTCCAATCCCAACCGGGGTGAAAAACTGTTTTTT.

This clonotype has just a few counts. The V gene is TRBV27, the J gene TRBJ2-4; no clear D gene. Germline assignment: CDR1 MNHEY and CDR2 SMNVEV (reference sequence). The CDR3 length is 16 residues. The V and J ends lost 5 bases and 0 bases respectively, with 14 bases between them. CDR3 bases: TGTGCCAGCAGTACCTTTGGCTTACGAGCCAAAAACATTCAGTACTTC. It yields the protein CASSTFGLRAKNIQYF.

The V gene is TRBV13, the J gene TRBJ2-1, with D perhaps TRBD1 (6 bases). Looked up from germline, CDR1 is PRHDT and CDR2 is FYEKMQ (reference sequence). Between the trimmed V and J ends, which lost 5 bases and 3 bases, there was a span of 17 bases. The CDR3 spans 16 residues. In DNA form, the CDR3 reads TGTGCCAGCAGCCCGCCCTCCGGACAGTACTACAATGAGCAGTTCTTC. It translates to CASSPPSGQYYNEQFF. The full variable domain, rest sourced from reference TRBV13 and TRBJ2-1, is AAGVIQSPRHLIKEKRETATLKCYPIPRHDTVYWYQQGPGQDPQFLISFYEKMQSDKGSIPDRFSAQQFSDYHSELNMSSLELGDSALYFCASSPPSGQYYNEQFFGPGTRLTVL.

Only a few counts were recorded for this clonotype. This sequence joins TRBV13 and TRBJ2-1, with TRBD2 matching 8 bases. The CDR3 covers 15 residues. Germline V gene data show CDR1 as PRHDT and CDR2 as FYEKMQ (reference sequence). J gave up 9 bases and V 5 bases, and 12 bases lay outside the gene matches. The CDR3 sequence: CASSAVAGGFGEQFF. The DNA of the CDR3 is TGTGCCAGCAGCGCCGTGGCGGGGGGCTTCGGTGAGCAGTTCTTC.

There are many counts of this clonotype. The gene calls are TRBV7-2 and TRBJ2-5, with D possibly being TRBD2 (6 bases). With 7 bases removed from V and 5 bases from J, the gap between germline ends came to 17 bases. Looked up from germline, CDR1 is SGHTA and CDR2 is FQGNSA. The CDR3 runs 14 residues. CDR3 amino acids: CASIIGGARETQYF. The CDR3 coding sequence is TGTGCCAGCATCATAGGAGGGGCGCGGGAGACCCAGTACTTC.

This clonotype was found many times. The chain carries TRBV7-2 and TRBJ1-5, with D uncertain. Germline CDR1 reads SGHTA; CDR2 reads FQGNSA. Trimming pared 0 bases from V and 0 bases from J, leaving 9 bases between. The CDR3 sequence is 16 residues long. CDR3 loop: CASSLAAAYSNQPQHF. The CDR3 nucleotides read TGTGCCAGCAGCTTAGCGGCAGCCTATAGCAATCAGCCCCAGCATTTT.

Many counts were recorded for this clonotype. This sequence joins TRBV7-8 and TRBJ2-5; 9 nucleotides match TRBD2. Germline V CDR1 and CDR2: SGHVS, FQNEAQ. V gave up 5 bases and J gave up 4 bases; unmatched junction bases: 8. The CDR3 is 15 amino acids. The CDR3 reads CASSQLLAGTETQYF. The CDR3, as DNA: TGTGCCAGCAGCCAACTGCTAGCGGGGACAGAGACCCAGTACTTC.

This clonotype was detected a few times. This sequence joins TRBV15 and TRBJ2-1, with D possibly matching TRBD1 (5 bases). V shed 1 base and J shed 4 bases, with 14 bases lying between them. Per germline, CDR1 LNHNV and CDR2 YYDKDF (reference sequence). The CDR3 totals 16 residues. The CDR3 region is CATSRGVQETYNEQFF. For the CDR3, the DNA is TGTGCCACCAGCAGAGGGGTACAGGAGACTTACAATGAGCAGTTCTTC.

A note on this clonotype: Its ends do not fully match the called genes, so a read error is possible. The rearrangement links TRBV9 to TRBJ2-5; 9 bases line up with TRBD1. Germline assignment: CDR1 SGDLS and CDR2 YYNGEE. The CDR3 sequence is 15 residues long. For the CDR3, the DNA is TGTACCAGCACCAACCGGGACAGGGAAAAGGAGACCCAGTACTTC. It yields the protein CTSTNRDREKETQYF.

The chain couples TRBV5-1 to TRBJ2-3; D not certain. Trimming stripped 4 bases from V and 6 bases from J, with 15 bases between. This CDR3 is 14 amino acids long. Germline V gene data show CDR1 as SGHRS and CDR2 as YFSETQ. CDR3 amino acids: CASSEEPSPDTQYF. For the CDR3, the DNA is TGCGCCAGCAGCGAAGAGCCGAGCCCGGATACGCAGTATTTT.

The chain couples TRBV27 to TRBJ2-2; the D gene is possibly TRBD1 (6 bases). Germline V gives CDR1 MNHEY, CDR2 SMNVEV (reference sequence). The CDR3 loop spans 13 amino acids. Trimming removed 8 bases from V and 0 bases from J, with 7 bases in between. This CDR3 reads CASGQPNTGELFF. The DNA for the CDR3 is TGTGCCAGCGGACAGCCGAACACCGGGGAGCTGTTTTTT.

This chain connects TRBV27 to TRBJ2-3; 10 bases map to TRBD1. Losses at the gene ends were 6 bases for V and 4 bases for J; bases not matched to a gene: 7. This CDR3 comprises 15 residues. Germline V gene sequence: CDR1 MNHEY, CDR2 SMNVEV (reference sequence). The CDR3 protein is CASSLGQGLADTQYF. The CDR3 bases are TGTGCCAGCAGCCTGGGACAGGGGTTGGCAGATACGCAGTATTTT.

The chain is built from TRBV9 and TRBJ2-7; D uncertain. V lost 4 bases and J 7 bases, leaving 15 bases between the germline ends. The CDR3 extends over 13 amino acids. The germline V gene has CDR1 SGDLS and CDR2 YYNGEE. DNA for the CDR3: TGTGCCAGCAGCTCGCGAGGCGCGCGGGAGCAGTACTTC. Translation gives CASSSRGAREQYF.

By share of the sample, this clonotype is medium-sized. This chain joins TRBV6-5 and TRBJ1-2; 8 nucleotides match TRBD1. The CDR3 extends over 15 amino acids. Germline CDR1 and CDR2: MNHEY and SVGAGI. V lost 3 bases and J lost 4; bases outside the gene matches: 7. The CDR3 region is CASSYKGQDIYGYTF. The CDR3, as DNA: TGTGCCAGCAGTTATAAGGGACAGGATATCTATGGCTACACCTTC.